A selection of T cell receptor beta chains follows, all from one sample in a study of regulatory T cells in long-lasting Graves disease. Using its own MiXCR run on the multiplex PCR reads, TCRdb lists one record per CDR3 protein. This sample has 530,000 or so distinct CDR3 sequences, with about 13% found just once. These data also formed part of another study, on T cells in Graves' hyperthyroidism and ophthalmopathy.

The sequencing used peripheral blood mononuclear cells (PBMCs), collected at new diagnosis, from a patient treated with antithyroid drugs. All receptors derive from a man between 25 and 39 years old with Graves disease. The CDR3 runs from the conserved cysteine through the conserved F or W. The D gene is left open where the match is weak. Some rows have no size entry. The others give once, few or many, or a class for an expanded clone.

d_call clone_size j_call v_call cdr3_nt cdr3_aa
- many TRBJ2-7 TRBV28 TGTGCCAGCAGCACCAGCTCCTACGAGCAGTACTTC CASSTSSYEQYF
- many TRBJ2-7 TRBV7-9 TGTGCCAGCAGCGGTCTGGGCGAGCAGTACTTC CASSGLGEQYF
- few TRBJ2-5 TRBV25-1 TGTGCCAGCAGGTTACAGGGCGGAGAGACCCAGTACTTC CASRLQGGETQYF
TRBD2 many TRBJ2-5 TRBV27 TGTGCCAGCCGGACTAGGGGAACCCAGTACTTC CASRTRGTQYF
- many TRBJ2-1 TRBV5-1 TGCGCCAGCAGGGCCGGGGGCGACTCCTACAATGAGCAGTTCTTC CASRAGGDSYNEQFF
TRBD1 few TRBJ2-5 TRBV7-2 TGTGCCAGCAGCTTAATGGGACAGGACCAAGAGACCCAGTACTTC CASSLMGQDQETQYF
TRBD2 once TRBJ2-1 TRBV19 TGTGCCAGTAGTAGGCGTACAGCGGGAGGGCCGGGTGAGCAGTTCTTC CASSRRTAGGPGEQFF
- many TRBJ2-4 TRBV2 TGTGCCAGCATATTAGGACAATCAGACAAAAACATTCAGTACTTC CASILGQSDKNIQYF
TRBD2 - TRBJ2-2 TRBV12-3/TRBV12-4 TGTGCCAGCAGTTTTTACGGGAGGGGCACCGGGGAGCTGTTTTTT CASSFYGRGTGELFF
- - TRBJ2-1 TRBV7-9 TGTGCCAGCAGCTACAGCGGGTCCTTGGGTGGTGAGCAGTTCTTC CASSYSGSLGGEQFF
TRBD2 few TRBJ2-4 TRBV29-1 TGCAGCGCCGTCAAAGCGGGAGTAAATAACATTCAGTACTTC CSAVKAGVNNIQYF
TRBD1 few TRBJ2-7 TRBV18 TGTGCCAGCTCATCGACAGGGCGATGGTACGAGCAGTACTTC CASSSTGRWYEQYF
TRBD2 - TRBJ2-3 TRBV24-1 TGTGCCACCATGGAGGCGGGAGGGGGCACGGATACGCAGTATTTT CATMEAGGGTDTQYF
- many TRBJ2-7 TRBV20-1 TGCAGTGCCATCCCCGGGGCTGGGGCTCCTACTGAGCAGTACTTC CSAIPGAGAPTEQYF
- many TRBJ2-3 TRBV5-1 TGCGCCAGCAGCTTGGGTACCGCTAGCAGGGATACGCAGTATTTT CASSLGTASRDTQYF
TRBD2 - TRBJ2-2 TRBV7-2 TGTGCCAGCAGCGTGCGCTCCGGGACTAGCGGGAGCCGAACCGGGGAGCTGTTTTTT CASSVRSGTSGSRTGELFF
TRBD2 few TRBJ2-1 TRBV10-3 TGTGCCAATGCACGGACTAGCGGGGGGAGCTCCTACAATGGGCAGTTCTTC CANARTSGGSSYNGQFF
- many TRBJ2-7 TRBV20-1 TGCAGTGCTATTGAAACCGGGACACTTTCCTACGAGCAGTACTTC CSAIETGTLSYEQYF